The subject of this entry is one TCR beta chain. The target antigen is unknown. In germline, CDR1 is SGHDT, CDR2 YYEEEE. Trimming left V 1 base short and J 5 bases short, with 13 bases between. The length of the CDR3 is 14 residues. Generated by immunoSEQ multiplex PCR, the TCRdb table keeps only in-frame clones and is missing some. The table records 2 million to 2.5 million clones, almost 96% of them present only once. The sample belongs to a study of shared clonotypes between healthy human individuals. The study, taken as a whole, reports: Rarefaction revealed incomplete sorted-subset sequencing despite large depth. Naive CD4 clonotypes were shared across a few donors at roughly 5%.

Source material: naive CD4+ T cells sorted from blood. Regarding subset: CD45RA+ positively selected. The chain links TRBV5-6 to TRBJ2-7, with TRBD1 as a possible D gene (5 bases). This TCR came from a man between 18 and 29 years old in good health. CDR3 bases: TGTGCCAGCAGCTTGACGGGCAGGGCCCACGAGCAGTACTTC. Amino acids: CASSLTGRAHEQYF.